The 5 T cell receptor beta chains reported below all come from one sample, sequenced in a study of beta chain features in type 1 diabetes. Notes on the study in general: Moderately but significantly shorter TCRB CDR3s were found in Type 1 diabetes patients in all four CD4+ subsets.

Reverse transcribing all isolated RNA meant expressed TCRB transcripts were sequenced. Libraries were prepared by immunoSEQ multiplex PCR; TCRdb keeps only in-frame clonotypes and omits some of them. Of 600,000 to 700,000 clones in the sample, around 12% were seen once. No cognate antigen is known for these TCRs. Sequencing input: naive CD4+ T cells from blood. Source of these receptors: a man aged 25 to 40 with type 1 diabetes.

The chain recombines TRBV10-3 with TRBJ1-2; 8 bases align to TRBD1. The J segment lost 4 bases and the V segment lost 3 bases, leaving 4 bases of the junction unmatched. The germline V gene has CDR1 ENHRY and CDR2 SYGVKD. CDR3 length: 14 residues. The chain's CDR3 is CAISDGQGAYGYTF. CDR3 coding DNA: TGTGCCATCAGTGATGGACAGGGCGCCTATGGCTACACCTTC.

The chain links TRBV5-4 to TRBJ2-1, with D possibly TRBD2 on 6 matching bases. The CDR3 runs to 15 residues. Germline CDR1 is SGHNT and CDR2 is YYREEE (reference sequence). The V gene lost 0 bases and the J gene lost 4 bases, with 11 bases spanning the gap. CDR3 amino acids: CASSLDTGVYNEQFF. CDR3 sequence (DNA): TGTGCCAGCAGCTTGGATACGGGGGTATACAATGAGCAGTTCTTC.

V is TRBV5-4 and J is TRBJ1-1; D may be TRBD1 (6 bases). Trimming pared 4 bases from V and 1 base from J, leaving 11 bases between. The length of the CDR3 is 14 residues. Germline loops: CDR1 SGHNT, CDR2 YYREEE (reference sequence). In DNA form, the CDR3 reads TGTGCCAGCAGCCCAGGGGCCGAGAACACTGAAGCTTTCTTT. Translated, it gives CASSPGAENTEAFF.

The chain joins TRBV11-2 to TRBJ2-5; possibly TRBD1 or TRBD2 for D (5 bases each). This CDR3 has 13 amino acids. CDR1 is SGHAT, CDR2 FQNNGV, per germline. Trimming removed 4 bases from V and 1 base from J, with 7 bases in between. The CDR3 bases are TGTGCCAGCAGCTGGGACCCCCAAGAGACCCAGTACTTC. Its translation is CASSWDPQETQYF.

This clone has more than one count but fewer than ten. The chain has TRBV15 and TRBJ2-2; 7 nucleotides match TRBD1. From germline, CDR1 is LNHNV and CDR2 YYDKDF (reference sequence). This CDR3 is built from 16 residues. V gave up 5 bases and J gave up 2 bases; unmatched junction bases: 8. CDR3 coding DNA: TGTGCCACCAGCGAGACAGGGCCAGGAAACACCGGGGAGCTGTTTTTT. It codes for CATSETGPGNTGELFF.